This T cell receptor beta chain was observed in a study of blood T cells in healthy people across ages. Regarding the study as a whole: Using unsorted PBMCs precluded a conclusive naive versus antigen-experienced comparison.

The second PCR ran about 6 to 12 cycles with a sample-barcoded 5' primer and J-beta primers. From the 5' RACE reads, TCRdb called clonotypes with MiXCR, one entry per CDR3 protein. Of around 1.5 million distinct CDR3 sequences listed, about 35% are singletons. V gave up 4 bases and J gave up 3 bases, with 9 bases separating them. CDR3 length: 12 amino acids. Germline-derived CDR1 and CDR2 are SQVTM and ANQGSEA. This clonotype was seen a few times. The antigen remains undetermined. The J gene is TRBJ1-1, the V gene TRBV29-1; D is unclear. This TCR came from a woman in her thirties in good health. The sequencing input was blood. Written as DNA, the CDR3 is TGCAGCGTTGTAGTGTCGGACACTGAAGCTTTCTTT. It translates to CSVVVSDTEAFF.